This T cell receptor beta chain was sequenced during a study of cytomegalovirus exposure and HLA in healthy donors. Study-level findings and limits: When presence/absence was analysed, sequencing depth was taken to be roughly uniform across donors. Later analysis found that TCR beta chains associated with HLA were more clonally expanded than other, equally common chains. Cytomegalovirus status was reportedly diagnosed by the classifier with high specificity and sensitivity.

Primers: 60 Vbeta forward and 13 Jbeta reverse. Profiling relied on immunoSEQ multiplex PCR, and the TCRdb table lists in-frame clones only, not all of them. The sample carries over 150,000 clones, approximately 80% recorded once. Trimming cost V 1 base and J 8 bases; bases outside gene matches: 4. CDR3 length: 14 residues. Germline loops: CDR1 SGHAT, CDR2 FQNNGV. This clone turned up a few times. As yet, its antigen is unknown. Sequencing used PBMCs. The TCR comes from a man aged 40-55 years in good health and CMV-seronegative. The rearrangement links TRBV11-2 to TRBJ1-2; TRBD1 matches at 10 bases. The CDR3 protein is CASSLGQGARGYTF. The CDR3 nucleotides are TGTGCCAGCAGCTTAGGACAGGGGGCTCGAGGCTACACCTTC.